This TCR beta chain was profiled in a study of response to subunit inactivated influenza vaccine. Study-wide results and caveats: Authors suggested that a seasonal influenza vaccination recruits few new T cells each time.

Each CDR3 protein is one row after TCRdb ran MiXCR on the RT-PCR reads. Counted here are roughly 670,000 distinct CDR3 sequences, 12% to 15% occurring once; the ten biggest clones make up 7.5% to 9%. A word on this clonotype: Its antigen remains unidentified.

This CDR3 is built from 15 residues. Trimming left V 0 bases short and J 4 bases short, with 13 bases between. CDR1 and CDR2 (germline): SGHRS, YFSETQ. Here the sequenced sample was PBMCs from blood, taken roughly 2 weeks before vaccination. The rearrangement joins TRBV5-1 to TRBJ2-5; either TRBD1 or TRBD2 may fit D (6 bases each). The source of this sequence is a man aged 45-65 years who received an inactivated influenza vaccine. As DNA, the CDR3 is TGCGCCAGCAGCTTGGGATCCAGGGGAGGAGAGACCCAGTACTTC. Its translation: CASSLGSRGGETQYF.